This T cell receptor beta chain was found in a study of cytomegalovirus exposure and HLA in healthy donors. General study findings and limits: Rarity marked most TCR sequences, yet some public TCRs occurred in many donors.

On this clone itself: The antigen is unknown.

Profiled with immunoSEQ multiplex PCR; TCRdb holds only in-frame clones, not every one. Of 56,000 or so clones listed, about 92% are singletons. The sequenced sample consisted of PBMCs. The receptor was isolated from a woman under 30 in good health and CMV-seropositive.

CDR3 in amino acids: CASSYDPVESQPQHF. The CDR3 nucleotides read TGTGCCAGCAGTTACGACCCGGTGGAGAGTCAGCCCCAGCATTTT. This chain uses TRBV6-6 with TRBJ1-5; D gene ambiguous. Between the trimmed V and J ends, which lost 2 bases and 6 bases, there was a span of 14 bases. This CDR3 is built from 15 residues. In germline, CDR1 is MNHNY, CDR2 SVGAGI (reference sequence).